This TCR beta chain was recorded in a study of identical twins. Of note for this clonotype: The antigen is unknown.

Each donor (without exception) was a healthy Caucasian. This CDR3 spans 14 amino acids. After removal of 6 bases from V and 10 bases from J, the junction contained 13 bases not matched to a gene. General study findings and limits: Interpretation of the results relied on cross-sectional statistical analysis and not on following the same donors. Researchers reported excess low generation probability among twin-shared out-of-frame alpha sequences.

The authors used template switching to add a universal primer site and gave cDNA unique molecular identifiers. MiXCR, run by TCRdb on the 5' RACE reads, gives a single entry per CDR3 protein. The data hold under 400,000 distinct CDR3 sequences, with roughly 9% observed a single time. The origin of this receptor is a woman aged 45-65 years in good health. This chain links TRBV12-3 or TRBV12-4 with TRBJ2-7; 9 positions agree with TRBD1. Sequencing was carried out using naive T cells sorted from blood. CDR3 sequence (DNA): TGTGCCAGCAGGCCGGACAGGGGCCCTCCTCAACAGTACTTC. Encoded protein: CASRPDRGPPQQYF.